This T cell receptor beta chain was observed in a study of T cell changes during pregnancy in multiple sclerosis. The V end was cut by 3 bases, the J end by 13 bases, with 15 bases between. Germline CDR1 and CDR2: DFQATT and SNEGSKA (reference sequence). CDR3 size: 11 residues. Measured with immunoSEQ multiplex PCR; TCRdb has only the in-frame clones, and not every one. The sample yields about 130,000 clones, roughly 96% seen once. The receptor was isolated from a female donor with multiple sclerosis, enrolled in a pregnancy study. The source material was peripheral blood, sampled after pregnancy. The rearrangement joins TRBV20-1 to TRBJ1-1; no clear D gene. In DNA, the CDR3 is TGCAGTGCTAGCTTGAGAACATCGGGTTTCTTT. It yields the protein CSASLRTSGFF.